Shown below are 5 T cell receptor beta chains from a single sample sequenced in a study of blood T cell repertoires in COVID-19. TCRdb keeps only in-frame clones here, not all; method: immunoSEQ multiplex PCR. The data contain 380,000 or so clones, 80% to 90% of them singletons. Sequenced sample: peripheral blood. All receptors derive from a man between 35 and 55 years old with acute or convalescent COVID-19.

This clone was recorded a few times. V is TRBV29-1 and J is TRBJ1-2, with a weak D call TRBD1 (5 bases). V was shortened by 3 bases and J by 8 bases, with 22 bases between the two germline ends. In germline, CDR1 is SQVTM, CDR2 ANQGSEA. The CDR3 totals 15 residues. The CDR3, as DNA: TGCAGCGTTGAGGGGGGGAAAGGTTTCGGGCCCGGCTACACCTTC. This translates into CSVEGGKGFGPGYTF.

The chain joins TRBV11-2 to TRBJ1-1; D uncertain. The CDR3 length is 15 residues. Germline lookup yields CDR1 SGHAT and CDR2 FQNNGV. The V and J ends lost 5 bases and 2 bases respectively, with 15 bases between them. This CDR3 is CASSPGARVNTEAFF. The CDR3 nucleotides are TGTGCCAGCAGCCCGGGTGCGAGGGTAAACACTGAAGCTTTCTTT.

The chain uses TRBV5-1 and TRBJ2-7; 8 nucleotides line up with TRBD2. V shed 2 bases, J shed 7 bases, and the junction held 8 bases outside the gene matches. Germline V CDR1 and CDR2: SGHRS, YFSETQ. There are 14 residues in the CDR3. CDR3: CASSLSAGVREQYF. DNA of the CDR3: TGCGCCAGCAGCTTATCAGCGGGAGTCAGGGAGCAGTACTTC.

The genes are TRBV3-1 (or the pseudogene TRBV3-2) and TRBJ2-4, with a weak D call TRBD2 (6 bases). Trimming removed 6 bases from V and 0 bases from J, with 36 bases in between. CDR1 and CDR2 from the germline V gene are LGHDT and YNNKEL (reference sequence). This CDR3 is built from 23 residues. The CDR3 region has the DNA TGTGCCAGCAGGACGTCCCAGGGTAGCGAGACTAGGTTTAAAGAACTAGCCAAAAACATTCAGTACTTC. Protein sequence: CASRTSQGSETRFKELAKNIQYF.

This clone was found a few times. This chain uses TRBV5-5 with TRBJ2-2; possibly TRBD2 for D (6 bases). The CDR3 has 17 residues. Germline loops: CDR1 SGHKS, CDR2 YYEKEE (reference sequence). Trimming cost V 4 bases and J 4 bases, with 20 bases left between them. Here the CDR3 reads CASSPTSWLATTGELFF. CDR3 DNA sequence: TGTGCCAGCAGCCCTACTAGCTGGTTGGCCACCACCGGGGAGCTGTTTTTT.